Sequencing of this T cell receptor (beta chain) was carried out in a study of cytomegalovirus exposure and HLA in healthy donors (dated by TCRdb to 2015 to 2018). Concerning the study at large: An earlier analysis of 550 to 700 of the donors reported 250 to 300 Gb of sequence data and around 110 million unique TCR beta sequences from about 200 million T cells. Roughly 300 gigabases of sequencing data and around 80 million unique TCR sequences made up an early release that covered fewer than 650 HLA-typed donors. Of the 300 to 500 genotyped donors, approximately 80% were placed in the genetic ancestry cluster associated with self-reported Caucasian donors. The aim of the study was to test whether cataloging public T cell receptors could identify signatures of past pathogen exposure. Using immunosequencing, the study profiled T cell repertoires from 666 subjects and related those repertoires to cytomegalovirus serostatus. In addition to the first cohort of about 650 subjects, a separate validation cohort of under 150 different subjects was used. High-throughput TCR immunosequencing, statistical association of individual TCRs with disease status, and machine learning were combined to predict cytomegalovirus infection status. In a later analysis, previously published TCR beta repertoires from 670 or so donors were re-analyzed and high-resolution HLA genotyping was added so that TCR occurrence patterns could be studied. Rather than using new phenotypic data, the later analysis identified candidate immune exposures from TCR beta sequences and from how often those sequences occurred across donors. In an earlier analysis of 500 to 650 of the donors, high-throughput TCR beta sequencing was used to judge whether each TCR beta V gene segment behaved as functional or pseudogenic. Donor age, sex, ethnicity and CMV serostatus were compiled together with the repertoire data. A later genetic analysis took genome-wide SNP genotypes for about three fifths of the roughly 700 donors and used that subset as a discovery cohort. Every repertoire in the discovery cohort had been generated on one and the same sequencing platform. HLA typing included class I and class II loci at four-digit resolution. Typing coverage differed by locus: A, B, C, DRB1 and DQB1 were typed in about 620-630 donors, DQA1 in roughly 510, DPA1 in approximately 610, and DPB1 in 450 to 480. Because of strong linkage in the cohort, five DR-DQ haplotypes were treated as single units for association and clustering. Among roughly 400 genotyped donors of the cohort, an average of approximately 240,000 unique TCR beta nucleotide sequences was sequenced per donor, of which 15% to 20% were non-productive.

The library was produced with the immunoSEQ multiplex PCR assay. For the multiplex PCR, a mixture combining 60 forward primers for TCR Vbeta segments and 13 reverse primers for TCR Jbeta segments was used. The CDR3 region of rearranged TCR beta genes was amplified from genomic DNA by a multiplex PCR assay. Amplified TCR beta libraries were sequenced as 87-base-pair reads on the Illumina HiSeq System. As for the original processing: A later analysis counted some 80 million unique TCR beta chains across the 666 repertoires, and some 11 million of these chains were shared by at least two donors. Raw reads were error-corrected and collapsed into unique sequences by a nearest-neighbor algorithm in which closely related sequences were merged to remove PCR and sequencing errors. Alignment of CDR3 sequences to IMGT reference sequences was used to assign V, D and J gene segments. For a sequence to be retained, a match of at least six nucleotides to both a V gene segment and a J gene segment was required. A rearrangement counted as productive if the CDR3 had no stop codons and remained in frame with V and J, and every other rearrangement counted as non-productive. Following IMGT convention, CDR3 was defined as the stretch from the second conserved V-encoded cysteine up to the conserved J-encoded phenylalanine. Sequences without an unambiguous match to a single V gene segment were excluded from the earlier analysis of approximately 560 of the donors. In an earlier analysis of 587 of the donors, a V segment was called functional when productive rearrangements were above 56.7%, and segregating when the standard deviation between donors exceeded 5%. A statistical classification framework was built to diagnose cytomegalovirus status from the catalog of TCR beta chain sequences. V and J gene assignment, in a later analysis, came from comparing TCR nucleotide sequences with IMGT/GENE-DB human TR gene sequences. Using the TCRdist pipeline, a later analysis assigned CDR3 sequences along with most-parsimonious VDJ recombination scenarios. In a later analysis, each TCR beta chain was defined by its CDR3 amino acid sequence together with its V-gene family, and reads without a unique V-gene family were excluded. A later analysis removed 500 to 650 highly shared, low-generation-probability nucleotide sequences to deal with suspected cross-contamination and a sequencing artifact. For each public chain, a later analysis derived a clonal expansion index from normalized ranks of inferred template counts within each repertoire. In a later analysis, generation probabilities were computed with a VDJ recombination model fitted to out-of-frame rearrangements, and the resulting probabilities were checked against IGoR. A later analysis scored TCR-TCR, TCR-HLA and TCR-CMV co-occurrence with hypergeometric tests, applying a repertoire-size bias correction to TCR pairs. False discovery rates were estimated in a later analysis by permuting HLA or CMV assignments 20 times. In a later analysis, co-occurring TCRs were grouped using DBSCAN, with TCRdist sequence similarity added in when clustering inside HLA-allele-positive subsets. Repertoires with fewer than 30,000 or more than 120,000 public chains, plus five repertoires with anomalous nucleotide sharing, were excluded from co-occurrence clustering. Drawn from immuneACCESS, this table holds only the in-frame rearrangements with V and J called that TCRdb kept. Clones are partly lost; checked studies trace under half to an unresolved V gene and leave the rest unexplained. The V and J calls and clone size were taken over from that table, and D and trimming were inferred from the DNA. The sample table contains 60,000 to 70,000 clones; only one count was recorded for 60% to 80% of them. Together, the top ten hold approximately 20% of the sample.

Broad study findings and their caveats: In a later analysis, HLA-associated TCR beta chains were found to be more clonally expanded and to have lower generation probabilities than equally common non-associated chains. In an earlier analysis of around 600 of the donors, most TCR beta V segments were observed in productive rearrangements about 90% or about 30% of the time, broadly matching IMGT annotations. In a later analysis, the rate of TCR association differed among HLA loci, with DRB1 alleles having the most associated TCRs and HLA-C alleles having the fewest. The sequencing pipeline was judged likely to have produced a cluster of highly shared sequence variants as a technical artifact. In a later genetic analysis, a missense DCLRE1C variant was associated with V-gene and J-gene trimming of TCR beta chains, and the association was replicated in an independent cohort. The authors suggested that the approach could potentially be generalized to other disease states and immunological phenotypes. The 87-base-pair reads could not distinguish some IMGT-functional V segments, including TRBV6-2 and TRBV6-3, so those segments were excluded. Across donors, most TCR sequences were observed very rarely, whereas some public TCRs were present in many individuals. Correlated functional status among segregating V segments might be attributable to linkage disequilibrium, but an unknown experimental factor could not be ruled out. In the study, approximately 160 TCR beta chains were listed as associated with cytomegalovirus. Three of the identified cytomegalovirus-associated TCR beta chains were confirmed in vitro to be specific for cytomegalovirus antigens. According to a later genetic analysis, donors in an Asian-associated ancestry cluster had fewer N-insertions in productive TCRs than the roughly 660-donor mean. The earlier analysis of about 600 of the donors excluded fewer than 20 rarely observed V segments, including chromosome 9 orphons, because counts were too low. When HLA alleles, especially DR and DQ, strongly co-occurred, attributing TCR associations to individual alleles was difficult. A further reported finding was that TCR beta sequences accurately predicted the HLA-A and HLA-B alleles for most subjects in the first cohort. Because HLA typing was unavailable for some donors at each locus, only the typed subset was used in association tests. In a later analysis, several top co-occurrence clusters were reported to appear linked to parvovirus B19, influenza, CMV and Epstein-Barr virus. The only immune exposure information available for the cohort was CMV serostatus. Most CMV-associated TCR beta chains appeared to be HLA-restricted in a later analysis, and the HLA associations seemed to be driven largely by CMV exposure. Only TCR beta chains were sequenced in this cohort, and the absence of alpha or paired-chain data limited detectable features. The classifier was reported to diagnose cytomegalovirus status with high specificity and sensitivity in both the original and validation cohorts. Presence/absence analyses assumed roughly uniform sequencing depth across donors, an assumption that may not hold. A later analysis associated roughly 17,000 TCR beta sequences with specific HLA alleles at a false discovery rate of 0.05.

V gives up 4 bases and J gives up 0 bases, and the segment between their germline ends measures 6 bases. The germline V gene sets CDR1 to KGHSH and CDR2 to LQKENI. Measured from the cysteine to the phenylalanine, the CDR3 is 13 residues long. CDR3 DNA only is kept here, 39 bases in frame from base 1. The cohort was made up of roughly 670 healthy bone marrow donors. All cohort members were sampled while nominally healthy, although unrecorded immune exposures were likely present. The donor was CMV seropositive and belonged to the group of 270 or so seropositive cohort members. A peripheral blood sample was provided by each donor, and peripheral blood mononuclear cells were used for TCR beta sequencing. Genomic DNA extraction from the blood cell samples was performed with the Qiagen DNeasy Blood Extraction Kit. Of note for this clone: Its target antigen remains unknown. The record has no base qualities; no much larger clone is one base away.

The TCR originated in a woman in her 40s in good health and CMV-seropositive. The chain is assembled from TRBV18 and TRBJ1-2, with the D segment identity uncertain. The sample consisted of PBMCs. The DNA sequence follows: TGTGCCAGCTCACTCCTCCCTAACTATGGCTACACCTTC. Its translation reads: CASSLLPNYGYTF.